The sample holds a few counts of the clone carrying this TCR beta chain. Its cognate antigen is unknown. CDR1 DFQATT and CDR2 SNEGSKA come from the germline V gene (reference sequence). Trimming stripped 3 bases from V and 4 bases from J, with 16 bases between. This CDR3 has 15 amino acids. Treatment specified: approximately 9-day PBMC culture with coronavirus spike peptide pools or control peptides (ViraFEST assay). An Oncomine TCR Beta short-read assay was used to sequence the DNA from cultured CD4+ T cells. TCRdb passed the PCR reads through MiXCR, listing each CDR3 protein once. The data show approximately 23,000 distinct CDR3 sequences, around a third seen once. This sample was taken from a study of vaccination and CD4 T cells after COVID-19.

This TCR was recovered from a human donor with COVID-19. The V call is TRBV20-1, the J call TRBJ1-5, with D possibly TRBD1 on 6 matching bases. The material sequenced was cultured CD4+ T cells from blood. CDR3 sequence: CSASTPTGTNQPQHF. The CDR3 DNA reads TGCAGTGCTAGTACGCCGACAGGCACTAATCAGCCCCAGCATTTT.